The 29 T cell receptor beta chains given below trace back to one sample, sequenced in a study of T cells in Graves' hyperthyroidism and ophthalmopathy. Amplified regions were TCR beta CDR3 sequences from RNA transcripts. In the first-round RT-PCR of the TCR CDR3, the HTBI primer set was used. TCRdb independently ran MiXCR on the multiplex PCR reads; one entry per CDR3 protein. The sample lists more than 40,000 distinct CDR3 sequences; roughly 49% were seen once. The sequenced material came from peripheral blood or thyroid tissue (not recorded which). Source of these receptors: a woman between 45 and 65 years old with Graves' hyperthyroidism.

This chain links TRBV10-3 with TRBJ2-2; 13 nucleotides align to TRBD2. Germline V lookup: CDR1 ENHRY, CDR2 SYGVKD. The V gene end was trimmed by 8 bases and the J gene end by 7 bases; junction bases not matched to a gene: 4. The CDR3 contains 14 residues. CDR3: CAISTSGRIGELFF. In DNA form, the CDR3 reads TGTGCCATCTCGACTAGCGGGAGGATCGGGGAGCTGTTTTTT.

For this clonotype: The junction does not match germline at one end; this may be a read error. The chain is built from TRBV7-2 and TRBJ2-2, with a tentative D call TRBD2 (6 bases). CDR3 size: 14 residues. Germline V gene lookup returns CDR1 SGHTA and CDR2 FQGNSA. CDR3 protein: CVSSRMAGPGELSF. Here the CDR3 DNA reads TGTGTCAGCAGCCGTATGGCGGGACCCGGGGAGCTGTCTTTT. Using reference TRBV7-2 and TRBJ2-2 for the parts outside the CDR3, the full variable domain is GAGVSQSPSNKVTEKGKDVELRCDPISGHTALYWYRQSLGQGLEFLIYFQGNSAPDKSGLPSDRFSAERTGGSVSTLTIQRTQQEDSAVYLCVSSRMAGPGELSFGEGSRLTVL.

In this sample, this clonotype turned up once. The V and J genes are TRBV20-1 and TRBJ2-5; tentative D call: TRBD1 (6 bases). CDR1 DFQATT and CDR2 SNEGSKA come from the germline V gene (reference sequence). Trimming left V 6 bases short and J 5 bases short, with 19 bases between. The CDR3 is 14 residues long. The chain's CDR3 is CSARTVNTGETQYF. The CDR3 nucleotides read TGCAGTGCGCGGACAGTGAACACCGGGGAGACCCAGTACTTC.

Comment on this clonotype: One end of the junction is discordant with germline, which a read error may explain. The CDR3 region is CASSPTEANTEAF. The CDR3 region has the DNA TGTGCCAGCAGCCCAACGGAGGCTAACACTGAAGCTTTC. V and J are TRBV2 and TRBJ2-6; possible D gene TRBD2, 5 bases. The germline gives CDR1 SNHLY, CDR2 FYNNEI. The CDR3 covers 13 residues.

This chain connects TRBV12-3 or TRBV12-4 to TRBJ2-7, with TRBD2 matching over 9 bases. The CDR3 contains 14 residues. The V segment lost 3 bases and the J segment 6 bases; nucleotides outside the gene matches: 6. The chain's CDR3 is CASSFSGSYGEQYF. The CDR3 coding sequence is TGTGCCAGCAGTTTTAGCGGGAGTTACGGCGAGCAGTACTTC.

On this clonotype itself: The germline gene is not matched at one end of the junction; a read error may be the cause. V gene TRBV7-7 combines with J gene TRBJ2-5; 8 nucleotides match TRBD2. Germline V gives CDR1 SSHAT, CDR2 FNYEAQ (reference sequence). The CDR3 consists of 18 residues. The chain's CDR3 is CASSYREGTRVPPETQYF. The CDR3 nucleotides read TGTGCTAGCAGCTACCGCGAAGGGACTAGGGTCCCCCCAGAGACCCAGTACTTC.

Note on this clonotype: A junction end diverges from the germline sequence, so it may reflect a read error. The J gene is TRBJ1-1, the V gene TRBV7-2; TRBD1 might be the D (6 bases). Germline V lookup: CDR1 SGHTA, CDR2 FQGNSA. CDR3 length: 14 residues. The CDR3 sequence is CASSVDRLNTEASF. As DNA, the CDR3 is TGTGCCAGCAGCGTCGACAGGTTGAACACTGAAGCTTCCTTT.

A word on this clonotype: One junction end does not reproduce the germline sequence, and a read error may be involved. The V call is TRBV2, the J call TRBJ2-7; 12 bases are shared with TRBD1. Germline CDR1 SNHLY, CDR2 FYNNEI. The CDR3 has 14 residues. CDR3 nucleotides: TGTACCAGCACGCCGGGACAGGGGGCCGACGAGCAGTACTTC. It encodes CTSTPGQGADEQYF.

CDR3 coding DNA: TGTGCCAGCAGCGTAGTTGGAACAGGGTTGGACGAGCAGTACTTC. The encoded protein is CASSVVGTGLDEQYF. The chain is built from TRBV9 and TRBJ2-7; D might be TRBD1 (6 bases). CDR1 is SGDLS, CDR2 YYNGEE, per germline. The CDR3 length is 15 residues. The ends were cut back, 0 bases at V and 5 bases at J, with 15 bases in the middle.

This chain joins TRBV12-3 or TRBV12-4 and TRBJ2-1, with 7 nucleotides matching TRBD2. The ends lost 5 bases at V and 2 bases at J; junction bases unmatched: 6. The CDR3 is 15 residues long. In nucleotides, the CDR3 is TGTGCCAGCAGTGTTAGCGGGCTTACCTACAATGAGCAGTTCTTC. Amino acids: CASSVSGLTYNEQFF.

This rearrangement joins TRBV29-1 to TRBJ2-5, with D perhaps TRBD1 or TRBD2 (5 bases each). V was trimmed by 4 bases and J by 1 base, leaving 16 bases between them. Germline CDR1 SQVTM, CDR2 ANQGSEA. CDR3 length: 15 amino acids. CDR3 in amino acids: CSVVGTGSIQETQYF. CDR3 nucleotide sequence: TGCAGCGTTGTTGGGACGGGGTCCATCCAAGAGACCCAGTACTTC.

This chain connects TRBV12-3 or TRBV12-4 to TRBJ2-5; TRBD1 matches at 7 bases. CDR3 length: 14 amino acids. Trimming cost V 3 bases and J 2 bases; bases outside gene matches: 3. The CDR3 DNA follows: TGTGCCAGCAGTTTCCTGGGACAGCAAGAGACCCAGTACTTC. Protein product: CASSFLGQQETQYF.

There are many counts of this clonotype. The CDR3 is CASSQDLGTGTQPQHF. The CDR3 DNA is TGTGCCAGCAGCCAAGATTTGGGGACAGGGACACAGCCCCAGCATTTT. This chain links TRBV4-2 with TRBJ1-5, with 9 bases matching TRBD1. The germline gives CDR1 LGHNA, CDR2 YNFKEQ. The CDR3 covers 16 residues. The V gene end was trimmed by 0 bases and the J gene end by 7 bases; junction bases not matched to a gene: 7.

In its sample, this clonotype was seen a few times. V gene TRBV10-3 combines with J gene TRBJ1-5; 8 nucleotides align to TRBD1. This CDR3 is built from 14 residues. V lost 5 bases, J lost 3 bases, and 3 bases stayed unmatched. CDR1 and CDR2 (germline): ENHRY, SYGVKD. CDR3: CAISRDRNNQPQHF. CDR3 nucleotides: TGTGCCATCAGTCGGGACAGGAACAATCAGCCCCAGCATTTT.

This clonotype came up many times. The V call is TRBV5-5, the J call TRBJ1-5; D call uncertain. The germline V gene encodes CDR1 SGHKS and CDR2 YYEKEE (reference sequence). The CDR3 loop spans 15 amino acids. V gave up 1 base and J gave up 0 bases, with 8 bases separating them. The CDR3 spells CASSLSAVSNQPQHF. Written as DNA, the CDR3 is TGTGCCAGCAGCTTGTCGGCGGTTAGCAATCAGCCCCAGCATTTT. The entire variable domain, with the rest obtained from reference TRBV5-5 and TRBJ1-5, is as follows: DAGVTQSPTHLIKTRGQQVTLRCSPISGHKSVSWYQQVLGQGPQFIFQYYEKEERGRGNFPDRFSARQFPNYSSELNVNALLLGDSALYLCASSLSAVSNQPQHFGDGTRLSIL.

Points on this clonotype: At one end the junction does not follow the germline gene, possibly because of a read error. J is TRBJ2-6 and V is TRBV7-3; 7 bases agree with TRBD1. This CDR3 comprises 12 residues. Germline V gene sequence: CDR1 SGHTA, CDR2 FQGTGA. The CDR3 DNA is TGTGCCAGCAGCTTCACAGGGGACACTGAAGCTTTC. Amino acids: CASSFTGDTEAF.

In this sample, this clonotype turned up many times. The rearrangement uses TRBV28 and TRBJ1-4; D uncertain. This CDR3 comprises 14 residues. The V gene lost 3 bases and the J gene lost 0 bases, with 5 bases spanning the gap. Looked up from germline, CDR1 is MDHEN and CDR2 is SYDVKM. The CDR3 nucleotides are TGTGCCAGCAGTTTCCTTACAACTAATGAAAAACTGTTTTTT. Translating gives CASSFLTTNEKLFF.

In its sample, this clonotype is medium-sized. The J gene is TRBJ2-7, the V gene TRBV7-6; 7 bases fit TRBD1. The J segment lost 5 bases and the V segment lost 3 bases, leaving 10 bases of the junction unmatched. Germline V gene sequence: CDR1 SGHVS, CDR2 FNYEAQ. The CDR3 totals 15 residues. This CDR3 reads CASSFSLTGLHEQYF. CDR3 DNA sequence: TGTGCCAGCAGCTTTAGTCTGACAGGGCTCCACGAGCAGTACTTC.

This clonotype has at least ten counts. Relative to the germline gene, one junction end is altered; a read error may explain this. The chain links TRBV5-8 to TRBJ1-1; D unresolved. CDR3 length: 13 residues. Germline values: CDR1 SGHTS, CDR2 YDEGEE. The CDR3 DNA reads TGTGCCAGCAGCACCGGGAAAAACACTGAAGCTTCCTTT. The encoded protein is CASSTGKNTEASF.

This clonotype was recorded many times. The chain uses TRBV7-2 and TRBJ1-3; D not certain. Per germline, CDR1 SGHTA and CDR2 FQGNSA. The V end lost 5 bases, the J end lost 1 base, and 9 bases lay between the germline ends. This CDR3 has 14 amino acids. CDR3 region: CASSEAKSGNTIYF. As DNA, the CDR3 is TGTGCCAGCAGCGAGGCCAAATCTGGAAACACCATATATTTT.

This clonotype appeared many times. The chain links TRBV6-5 to TRBJ1-5; the D gene is possibly TRBD1 (5 bases). The CDR3 is 14 residues long. The V gene lost 0 bases and the J gene lost 7 bases, with 10 bases spanning the gap. The germline CDR1 and CDR2 sequences are MNHEY and SVGAGI. CDR3 in amino acids: CASSYSGEGQPQHF. Here the CDR3 DNA reads TGTGCCAGCAGTTACTCAGGGGAAGGACAGCCCCAGCATTTT.

This clonotype was detected ten times or more. The genes are TRBV28 and TRBJ1-3; possible D gene TRBD1, 6 bases. V gave up 4 bases and J gave up 4 bases, with 14 bases separating them. The V gene's germline CDR1 is MDHEN and CDR2 SYDVKM. This CDR3 has 15 amino acids. CDR3 residues: CASSSAGVEGNTIYF. CDR3 bases: TGTGCCAGCAGTTCAGCAGGGGTGGAAGGAAACACCATATATTTT. The full variable domain, in which reference TRBV28 and TRBJ1-3 provide the parts outside the CDR3, is DVKVTQSSRYLVKRTGEKVFLECVQDMDHENMFWYRQDPGLGLRLIYFSYDVKMKEKGDIPEGYSVSREKKERFSLILESASTNQTSMYLCASSSAGVEGNTIYFGEGSWLTVV.

The chain carries TRBV2 and TRBJ2-5; 9 nucleotides align to TRBD1. The V gene's germline CDR1 is SNHLY and CDR2 FYNNEI. V trimming: 6 bases; J trimming: 5 bases; junction bases outside the gene matches: 7. The CDR3 runs 14 residues. CDR3 sequence reads: CASRPPGTGETQYF. CDR3 DNA sequence: TGTGCCAGCAGACCCCCCGGGACAGGGGAGACCCAGTACTTC.

The rearrangement links TRBV5-1 to TRBJ2-2; possible D gene TRBD2, 6 bases. Trimming took 4 bases from V and 2 from J, leaving 18 bases between them. The CDR3 has 17 residues. Germline V gene data show CDR1 as SGHRS and CDR2 as YFSETQ. The CDR3 region has the DNA TGCGCCAGCAGCGAAGGAGGGGTAACCCCTAACACCGGGGAGCTGTTTTTT. The encoded protein is CASSEGGVTPNTGELFF. Variable domain in full (rest from reference TRBV5-1 and TRBJ2-2): KAGVTQTPRYLIKTRGQQVTLSCSPISGHRSVSWYQQTPGQGLQFLFEYFSETQRNKGNFPGRFSGRQFSNSRSEMNVSTLELGDSALYLCASSEGGVTPNTGELFFGEGSRLTVL.

The rearrangement links TRBV29-1 to TRBJ2-3, with 11 bases lining up with TRBD1. CDR1 and CDR2 (germline): SQVTM, ANQGSEA. V was clipped by 7 bases and J by 4 bases; unmatched bases: 4. The CDR3 is 13 amino acids. This chain's CDR3 is CSAGQGASDTQYF. The CDR3 region has the DNA TGCAGCGCCGGACAGGGGGCCTCAGATACGCAGTATTTT.

The V gene is TRBV20-1, the J gene TRBJ1-2; 9 bases are shared with TRBD1. V shed 5 bases, J shed 7 bases, and the junction held 8 bases outside the gene matches. Looked up from germline, CDR1 is DFQATT and CDR2 is SNEGSKA (reference sequence). This CDR3 is 13 amino acids long. The CDR3 bases are TGCAGTGCTTCTTTACAGGGGGCGGGTGGCTACACCTTC. It is translated as CSASLQGAGGYTF.

Comments on this clonotype: Its ends do not fully match the called genes, so a read error is possible. V and J are TRBV5-8 and TRBJ2-3; no firm D call. This CDR3 is built from 11 residues. Germline V gene sequence: CDR1 SGHTS, CDR2 YDEGEE. Here the CDR3 DNA reads TGCGCCAGCAGTTATCCCGATACGCAGTATTTT. Its translation is CASSYPDTQYF.

This chain connects TRBV29-1 to TRBJ1-2; D not resolved. The CDR3 has 11 residues. Germline CDR1 reads SQVTM; CDR2 reads ANQGSEA. V was trimmed by 4 bases and J by 4 bases, leaving 7 bases between them. This chain's CDR3 is CSVVTAYGYTF. In DNA form, the CDR3 reads TGCAGCGTTGTGACGGCCTATGGCTACACCTTC.

The chain joins TRBV10-2 to TRBJ2-5, with a tentative D call TRBD2 (7 bases). Germline lookup yields CDR1 WSHSY and CDR2 SAAADI. The CDR3 contains 17 residues. V lost 3 bases and J 1 base, leaving 18 bases between the germline ends. The CDR3 DNA reads as TGCGCCAGCAGTGACGTCGGTGCGGGGGCTTTCCAAGAGACCCAGTACTTC. It translates to CASSDVGAGAFQETQYF.